This T cell receptor (beta chain) is from a study of cytomegalovirus exposure and HLA in healthy donors. This clone was found once. The protocol was immunoSEQ multiplex PCR, while the TCRdb copy is restricted to in-frame clones and leaves out a portion. The repertoire has hundreds of thousands of clones, 90% of them found once; the top ten carry approximately 3.1%. Trimming cost V 7 bases and J 2 bases, with 21 bases left between them. CDR3 length: 17 amino acids. Germline V lookup: CDR1 SQVTM, CDR2 ANQGSEA. The chain carries TRBV29-1 and TRBJ2-6; D is unclear. Sequenced input: PBMCs. The sequence came from a woman in her thirties in good health and CMV-seronegative. CDR3 amino acids: CSALSSGVSAGANVLTF. DNA of the CDR3: TGCAGCGCTCTAAGTAGTGGAGTATCTGCTGGGGCCAACGTCCTGACTTTC.